This TCR beta chain was sequenced in a study of breast tumors, draining lymph nodes, adjacent tissues. Overall study results and limits: Data only fit, rather than demonstrated, lymph node origin of most tumor T cells. Tumor TCR diversity was below lymph nodes but above nontumor tissue.

Worth noting for this clonotype: Its specificity is unknown.

In TCRdb, the multiplex PCR reads were re-called with MiXCR into one record per CDR3 protein. The sample yields tens of thousands of distinct CDR3 sequences, 57% seen once. The germline gives CDR1 SGHRS, CDR2 YFSETQ. With 1 base removed from V and 0 bases from J, the gap between germline ends came to 10 bases. The CDR3 length is 16 residues. The sequenced material came from breast tumor tissue. V is TRBV5-1 and J is TRBJ2-2; D gene unclear. This receptor was taken from a female donor with breast cancer. Some clones in this sample may be carry-over from other donors' samples. DNA of the CDR3: TGCGCCAGCAGCTTGCGGGCAGCTTCGAACACCGGGGAGCTGTTTTTT. This gives the protein CASSLRAASNTGELFF.